The subject of this entry is one T cell receptor (beta chain). This sample stems from a study of T cells in Graves' hyperthyroidism and ophthalmopathy. It was uncontrolled infection, other autoimmune disease, pregnancy or lactation that excluded patients. The investigators amplified TCR beta CDR3 regions from RNA transcripts. The TCR CDR3 was amplified in a first-round RT-PCR using the HTBI primer set. TCRdb re-called the multiplex PCR reads with MiXCR, one entry per CDR3 protein. The sample includes fewer than 650,000 distinct CDR3 sequences, around 13% of them seen just once. The length of the CDR3 is 15 residues. Germline CDR1 is MGHDK and CDR2 is SYGVNS. The V and J ends lost 0 bases and 5 bases, in that order; junction bases with no gene match: 7.

This sequence was found in a woman aged 40 to 50 with Graves' hyperthyroidism. This sequence joins TRBV25-1 and TRBJ2-7, with 7 bases identical to TRBD1. Sample: blood. DNA of the CDR3: TGTGCCAGCAGTGAATATTTCGGACAGGACAACGAGCAGTACTTC. Amino acids: CASSEYFGQDNEQYF.